Sequencing of this TCR beta chain was carried out in a study of T cells in Graves' hyperthyroidism and ophthalmopathy. Study conclusions and caveats: Ophthalmopathy was distinguished from stable hyperthyroidism by 13 V-J signatures. Before onset, ophthalmopathy was predicted by the model a median around 6 months earlier.

CDR3 length: 13 residues. Germline CDR1 SNHLY, CDR2 FYNNEI. Between the trimmed V and J ends, which lost 9 bases and 1 base, there was a span of 12 bases. What was amplified from RNA transcripts were TCR beta CDR3 regions. Using the HTBI primer set, a first-round RT-PCR was run on the TCR CDR3. TCRdb called the multiplex PCR reads again in MiXCR, with one record for every CDR3 protein. In the table there are roughly 640,000 distinct CDR3 sequences, roughly 15% of which are singletons. This clonotype was found many times. Its antigen is still unknown. Ophthalmopathy in the patients scored at least 3 on Clinical Activity Score and at least 4 on NOSPECS grade, lasting under 3 months.

This clonotype originated in a middle-aged woman with Graves' ophthalmopathy. This rearrangement joins TRBV2 to TRBJ1-1; no reliable D call. Sequences were obtained from blood. The CDR3 DNA is TGTGCCAGTTCCGTATCCCAGAACACTGAAGCTTTCTTT. Translation: CASSVSQNTEAFF.